The present T cell receptor beta chain was sequenced within a study of T cell responses to AZD1222 COVID-19 vaccine. Study-level results: In a largely white British group with more females than males, clonal diversity was possibly underestimated. Repertoires in all cases were sampled only once the peak T cell response had passed. Close to half of all spike-specific TCRs reportedly target regions of the variants that are unmutated. Baseline seropositivity occurred in only a handful of AZD1222 recipients.

Assay used: immunoSEQ multiplex PCR; TCRdb lists only in-frame clones, some missing. The sample gives about 160,000 clones, about 91% of which show up once; 4% to 5.5% is in the top ten. This clone is labeled as medium-sized (0.01 to 0.1%). What it recognizes is unknown. This CDR3 is built from 12 residues. Germline V gives CDR1 SGHRS, CDR2 YFSETQ. Trimming removed 4 bases from V and 5 bases from J; junction bases left unmatched: 3. The material sequenced was peripheral blood, taken on day 0 of MenACWY control vaccination. The source of this sequence is an adult in good health. This chain links TRBV5-1 with TRBJ2-7, with 7 bases that match TRBD2. CDR3: CASSQGLHEQYF. CDR3 nucleotides: TGCGCCAGCAGCCAGGGACTACACGAGCAGTACTTC.